This T cell receptor (beta chain) was profiled in a study of blood T cell repertoires in COVID-19. Here immunoSEQ multiplex PCR was the method, and the copy in TCRdb shows in-frame clones only, minus some. This repertoire shows a few hundred thousand clones, roughly 84% found once; its top ten account for 3.1%. V was shortened by 1 base and J by 10 bases, with 17 bases between the two germline ends. The germline V gene encodes CDR1 SGHTA and CDR2 FQGNSA. CDR3 length equals 15 residues. This TCR was sampled from a young woman with acute or convalescent COVID-19. Sequencing was done on a sample of peripheral blood. The chain employs TRBV7-2 and TRBJ2-1; a possible D gene is TRBD2 (6 bases). This chain's CDR3 is CASSLVRGPWEEQFF. The DNA for the CDR3 is TGTGCCAGCAGCTTAGTGCGGGGTCCATGGGAGGAGCAGTTCTTC. The whole variable domain, remainder taken from reference TRBV7-2 and TRBJ2-1, is GAGVSQSPSNKVTEKGKDVELRCDPISGHTALYWYRQSLGQGLEFLIYFQGNSAPDKSGLPSDRFSAERTGGSVSTLTIQRTQQEDSAVYLCASSLVRGPWEEQFFGPGTRLTVL.